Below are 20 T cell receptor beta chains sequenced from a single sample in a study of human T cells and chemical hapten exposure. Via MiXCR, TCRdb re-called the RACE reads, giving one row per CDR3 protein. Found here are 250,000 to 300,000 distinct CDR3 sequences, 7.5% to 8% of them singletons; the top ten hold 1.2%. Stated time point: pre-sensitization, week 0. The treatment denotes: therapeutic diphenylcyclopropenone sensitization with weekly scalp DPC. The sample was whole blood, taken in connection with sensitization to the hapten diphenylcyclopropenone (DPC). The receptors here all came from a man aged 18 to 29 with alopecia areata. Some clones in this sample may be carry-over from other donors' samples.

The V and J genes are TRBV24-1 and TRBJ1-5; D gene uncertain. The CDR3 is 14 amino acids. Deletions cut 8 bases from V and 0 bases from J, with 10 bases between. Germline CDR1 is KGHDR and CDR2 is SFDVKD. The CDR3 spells CATTGGYSNQPQHF. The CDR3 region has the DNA TGTGCCACCACGGGAGGGTATAGCAATCAGCCCCAGCATTTT.

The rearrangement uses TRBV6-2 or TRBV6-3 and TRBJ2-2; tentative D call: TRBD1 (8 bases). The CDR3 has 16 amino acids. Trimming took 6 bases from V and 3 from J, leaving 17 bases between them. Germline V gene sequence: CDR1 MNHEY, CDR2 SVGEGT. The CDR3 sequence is CASRYGQGGDTGELFF. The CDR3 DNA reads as TGTGCCAGCAGATACGGACAGGGAGGGGACACCGGGGAGCTGTTTTTT.

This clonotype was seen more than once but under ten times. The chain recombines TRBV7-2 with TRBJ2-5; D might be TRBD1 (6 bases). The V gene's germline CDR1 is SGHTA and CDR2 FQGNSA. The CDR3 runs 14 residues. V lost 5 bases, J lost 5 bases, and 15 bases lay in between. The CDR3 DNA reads TGTGCCAGCAGCCCCCCCAGCCAGGGGGAGACCCAGTACTTC. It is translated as CASSPPSQGETQYF.

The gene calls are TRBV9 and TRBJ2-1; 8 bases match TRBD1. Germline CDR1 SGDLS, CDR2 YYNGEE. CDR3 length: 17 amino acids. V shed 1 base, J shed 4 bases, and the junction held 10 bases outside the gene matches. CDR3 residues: CASSVNRRQGTYNEQFF. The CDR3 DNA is TGTGCCAGCAGCGTAAACCGTCGACAGGGGACGTACAATGAGCAGTTCTTC.

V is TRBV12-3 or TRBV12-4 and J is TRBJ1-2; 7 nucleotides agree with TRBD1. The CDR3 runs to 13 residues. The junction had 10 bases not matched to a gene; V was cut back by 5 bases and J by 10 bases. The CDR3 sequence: CASSKPGGFVYTF. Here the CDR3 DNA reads TGTGCCAGCAGTAAACCAGGGGGTTTTGTCTACACCTTC.

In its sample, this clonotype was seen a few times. CDR3 nucleotide sequence: TGTGCCATCAGTGAGAAAGCAGGGCTATACAATGAGCAGTTCTTC. Encoded protein: CAISEKAGLYNEQFF. V gene TRBV10-3 combines with J gene TRBJ2-1; TRBD1 is a possible D gene (5 bases). The germline V gene encodes CDR1 ENHRY and CDR2 SYGVKD. With 2 bases removed from V and 4 bases from J, the gap between germline ends came to 12 bases. The CDR3 consists of 15 residues.

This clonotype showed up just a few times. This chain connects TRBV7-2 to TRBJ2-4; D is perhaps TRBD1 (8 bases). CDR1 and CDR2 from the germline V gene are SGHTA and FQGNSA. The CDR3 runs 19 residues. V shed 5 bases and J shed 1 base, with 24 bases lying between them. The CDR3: CASSPDHRGGRKAKNIQYF. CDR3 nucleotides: TGTGCCAGCAGCCCCGACCACAGGGGGGGTAGGAAGGCCAAAAACATTCAGTACTTC.

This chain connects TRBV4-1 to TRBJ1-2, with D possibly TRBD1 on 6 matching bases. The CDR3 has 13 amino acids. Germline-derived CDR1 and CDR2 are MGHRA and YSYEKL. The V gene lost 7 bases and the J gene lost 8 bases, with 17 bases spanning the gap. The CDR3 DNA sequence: TGCGCCAGCACCCCACAGGGTCGTGGGGGCTACACCTTC. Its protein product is CASTPQGRGGYTF.

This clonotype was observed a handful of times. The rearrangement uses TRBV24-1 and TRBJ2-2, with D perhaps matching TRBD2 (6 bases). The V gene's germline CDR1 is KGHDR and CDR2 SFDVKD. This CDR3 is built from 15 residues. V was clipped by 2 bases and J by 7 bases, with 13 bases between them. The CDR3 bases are TGTGCCACCAGTGATTCCCACGGGGGAGTCGGGGAGCTGTTTTTT. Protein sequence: CATSDSHGGVGELFF.

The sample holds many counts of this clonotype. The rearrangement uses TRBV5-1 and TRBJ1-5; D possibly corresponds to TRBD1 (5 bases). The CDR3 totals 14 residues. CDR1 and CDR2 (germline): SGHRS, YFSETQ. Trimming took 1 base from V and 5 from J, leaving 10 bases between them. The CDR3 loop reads CASSLTGADQPQHF. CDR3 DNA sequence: TGCGCCAGCAGCTTGACCGGGGCCGATCAGCCCCAGCATTTT.

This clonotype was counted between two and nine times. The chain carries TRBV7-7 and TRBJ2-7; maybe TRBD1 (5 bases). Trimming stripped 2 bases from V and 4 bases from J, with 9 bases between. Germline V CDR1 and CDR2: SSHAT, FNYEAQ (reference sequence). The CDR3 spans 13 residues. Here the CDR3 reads CASSLKKGYEQYF. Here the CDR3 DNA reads TGTGCCAGCAGCTTAAAGAAGGGGTACGAGCAGTACTTC.

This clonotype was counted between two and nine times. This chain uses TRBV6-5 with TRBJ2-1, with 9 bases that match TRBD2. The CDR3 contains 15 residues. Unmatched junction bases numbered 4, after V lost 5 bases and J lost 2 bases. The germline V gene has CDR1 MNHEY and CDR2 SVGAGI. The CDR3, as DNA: TGTGCCAGCAGTAAACCTAGCGGGGCCTACAATGAGCAGTTCTTC. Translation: CASSKPSGAYNEQFF.

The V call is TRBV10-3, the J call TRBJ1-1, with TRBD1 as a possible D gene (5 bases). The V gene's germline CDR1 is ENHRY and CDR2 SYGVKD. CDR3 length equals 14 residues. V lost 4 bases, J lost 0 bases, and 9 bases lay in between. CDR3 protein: CAISAPGMNTEAFF. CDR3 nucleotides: TGTGCCATCAGTGCCCCAGGGATGAACACTGAAGCTTTCTTT.

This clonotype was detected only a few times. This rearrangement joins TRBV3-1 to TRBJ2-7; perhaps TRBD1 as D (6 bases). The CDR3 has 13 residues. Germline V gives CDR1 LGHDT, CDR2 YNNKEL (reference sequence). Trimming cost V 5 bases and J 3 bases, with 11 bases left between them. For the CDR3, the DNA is TGTGCCAGCAGCTCCCCGGACAGCTACGAGCAGTACTTC. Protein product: CASSSPDSYEQYF.

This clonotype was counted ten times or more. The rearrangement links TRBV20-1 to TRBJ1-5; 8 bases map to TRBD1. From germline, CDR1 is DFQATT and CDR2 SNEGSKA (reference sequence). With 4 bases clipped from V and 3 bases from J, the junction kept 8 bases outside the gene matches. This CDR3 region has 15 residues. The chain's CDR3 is CSATRTGNTNQPQHF. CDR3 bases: TGCAGTGCTACAAGGACAGGGAACACCAATCAGCCCCAGCATTTT.

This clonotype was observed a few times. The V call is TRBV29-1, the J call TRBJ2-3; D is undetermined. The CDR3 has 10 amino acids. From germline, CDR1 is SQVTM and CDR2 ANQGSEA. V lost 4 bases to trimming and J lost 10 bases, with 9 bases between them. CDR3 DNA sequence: TGCAGCGTTGTAGATGGCCCGCAGTATTTT. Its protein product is CSVVDGPQYF.

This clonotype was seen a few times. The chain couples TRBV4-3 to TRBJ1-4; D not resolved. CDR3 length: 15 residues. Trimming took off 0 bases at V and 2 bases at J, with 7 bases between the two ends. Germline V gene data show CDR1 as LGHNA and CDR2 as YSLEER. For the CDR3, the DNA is TGCGCCAGCAGCCAAGAACAACGGACTAATGAAAAACTGTTTTTT. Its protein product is CASSQEQRTNEKLFF.

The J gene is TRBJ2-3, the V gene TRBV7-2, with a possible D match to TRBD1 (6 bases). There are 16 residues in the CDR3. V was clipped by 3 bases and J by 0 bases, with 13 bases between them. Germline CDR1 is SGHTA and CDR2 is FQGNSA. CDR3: CASSLTGTLSTDTQYF. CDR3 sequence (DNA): TGTGCCAGCAGCTTGACCGGGACACTCAGCACAGATACGCAGTATTTT.

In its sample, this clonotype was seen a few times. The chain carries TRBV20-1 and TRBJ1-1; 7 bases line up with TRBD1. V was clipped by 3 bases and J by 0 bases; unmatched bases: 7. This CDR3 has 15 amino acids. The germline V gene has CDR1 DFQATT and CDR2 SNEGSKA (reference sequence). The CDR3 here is CSARVPGGMNTEAFF. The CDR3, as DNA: TGCAGTGCTAGGGTCCCAGGGGGTATGAACACTGAAGCTTTCTTT.

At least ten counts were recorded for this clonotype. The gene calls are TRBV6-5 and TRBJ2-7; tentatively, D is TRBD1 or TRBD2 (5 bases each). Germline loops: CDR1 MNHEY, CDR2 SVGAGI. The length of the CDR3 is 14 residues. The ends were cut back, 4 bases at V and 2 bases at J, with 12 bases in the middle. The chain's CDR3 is CASSFGTGPYEQYF. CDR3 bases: TGTGCCAGCAGTTTTGGGACGGGCCCCTACGAGCAGTACTTC.